This paragraph covers one TCR beta chain sequence. Other DNA sequences from this sample encode an identical CDR3 as well. This sample was taken from a study of blood T cell repertoires in COVID-19. TCRdb's copy holds only in-frame clones and misses some; the assay was immunoSEQ multiplex PCR. Of approximately 250,000 clones in the sample, around 87% were seen once. The J segment lost 2 bases and the V segment lost 6 bases, leaving 5 bases of the junction unmatched. Germline values: CDR1 LNHDA, CDR2 SQIVND (reference sequence). This CDR3 has 14 amino acids. The source is a woman aged 55-69 years with COVID-19, enrolled during active disease. The genes are TRBV19 and TRBJ2-7; 9 nucleotides align to TRBD1. Sequencing was carried out using peripheral blood. CDR3: CASSSGQGPYEQYF. CDR3 nucleotide sequence: TGTGCCAGTAGCTCGGGACAGGGACCCTACGAGCAGTACTTC.